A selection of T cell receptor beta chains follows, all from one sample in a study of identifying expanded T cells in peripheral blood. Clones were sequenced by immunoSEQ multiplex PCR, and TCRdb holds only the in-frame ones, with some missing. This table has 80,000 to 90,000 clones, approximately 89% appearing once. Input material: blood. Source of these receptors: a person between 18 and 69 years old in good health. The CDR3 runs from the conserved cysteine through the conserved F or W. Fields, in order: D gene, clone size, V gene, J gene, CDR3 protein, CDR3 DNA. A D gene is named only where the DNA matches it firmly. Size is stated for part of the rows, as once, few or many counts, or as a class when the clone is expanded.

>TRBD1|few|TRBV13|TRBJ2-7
CASSLRGQLYEQYF
TGTGCCAGCAGCTTGAGGGGACAGTTATACGAGCAGTACTTC
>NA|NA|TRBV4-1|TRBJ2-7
CASSQVAQAYYEQYF
TGCGCCAGCAGCCAAGTCGCACAGGCCTACTACGAGCAGTACTTC
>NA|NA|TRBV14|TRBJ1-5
CASSPAGNQPQHF
TGTGCCAGCAGCCCGGCAGGTAATCAGCCCCAGCATTTT
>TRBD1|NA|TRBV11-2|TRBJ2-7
CASSLEVGTAYEQYF
TGTGCCAGCAGCTTAGAAGTTGGGACAGCCTACGAGCAGTACTTC
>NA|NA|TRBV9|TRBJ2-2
CASSVDKARDTGELFF
TGTGCCAGCAGCGTAGACAAGGCAAGAGACACCGGGGAGCTGTTTTTT
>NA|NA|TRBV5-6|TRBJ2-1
CASSGGLYNEQFF
TGTGCCAGCAGCGGCGGGCTGTACAATGAGCAGTTCTTC
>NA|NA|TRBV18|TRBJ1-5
CASSPPPAAGRNQPQHF
TGTGCCAGCTCACCTCCCCCGGCCGCAGGGCGCAATCAGCCCCAGCATTTT
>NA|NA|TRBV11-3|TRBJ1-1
CASSLAPGDQAFF
TGTGCCAGCAGCTTGGCACCAGGGGATCAAGCTTTCTTT
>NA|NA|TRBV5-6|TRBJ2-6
CASSLDSPGWGQRPTF
TGTGCCAGCAGCTTGGACAGCCCCGGCTGGGGCCAACGTCCGACTTTC
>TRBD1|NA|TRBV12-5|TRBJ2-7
CASGQGTDNYEQYF
TGTGCTAGTGGTCAGGGGACAGATAACTACGAGCAGTACTTC
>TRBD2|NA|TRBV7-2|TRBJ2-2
CASSKRGGLHTGELFF
TGTGCCAGCAGCAAGCGGGGGGGCCTACACACCGGGGAGCTGTTTTTT
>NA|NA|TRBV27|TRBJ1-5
CASANAGNQPQHF
TGTGCCAGCGCGAACGCAGGCAATCAGCCCCAGCATTTT
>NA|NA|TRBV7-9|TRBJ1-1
CASSLPVHTEAFF
TGTGCCAGCAGCTTACCTGTACACACTGAAGCTTTCTTT
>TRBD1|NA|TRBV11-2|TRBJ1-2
CASSPGQGAHGYTF
TGTGCCAGCAGCCCGGGACAGGGGGCCCATGGCTACACCTTC
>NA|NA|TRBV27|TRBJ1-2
CASSLFDSGSPYGYTF
TGTGCCAGCAGTTTATTTGATAGCGGCAGCCCCTATGGCTACACCTTC
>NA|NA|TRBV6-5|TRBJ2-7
CASSRQSLYEQYF
TGTGCCAGCAGTAGACAGTCGCTCTACGAGCAGTACTTC
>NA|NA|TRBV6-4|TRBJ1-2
CASSGTTMRTTRANYGYTF
TGTGCCAGCAGTGGGACGACCATGCGGACGACGCGGGCCAACTATGGCTACACCTTC
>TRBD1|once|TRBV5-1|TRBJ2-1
CASSLAGGQAPNEQFF
TGCGCCAGCAGCTTGGCCGGAGGACAGGCCCCAAATGAGCAGTTCTTC
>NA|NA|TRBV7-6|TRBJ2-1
CASSLEGGPGRGYNEQFF
TGTGCCAGCAGCTTAGAAGGGGGACCGGGACGCGGGTACAATGAGCAGTTCTTC
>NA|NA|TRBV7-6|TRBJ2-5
CASARVIETQYF
TGTGCCAGCGCCCGGGTGATAGAGACCCAGTACTTC
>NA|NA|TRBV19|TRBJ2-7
CASSRTDTYEQYF
TGTGCCAGTAGCAGGACTGACACCTACGAGCAGTACTTC
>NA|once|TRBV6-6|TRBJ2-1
CATAPLRADEQFF
TGTGCCACCGCTCCTCTCCGGGCTGATGAGCAGTTCTTC
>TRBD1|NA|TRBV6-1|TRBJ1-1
CASGLQGYTEAFF
TGTGCCAGCGGTCTACAGGGGTACACTGAAGCTTTCTTT
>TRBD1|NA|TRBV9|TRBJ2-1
CASSVGQGARSEQFF
TGTGCCAGCAGCGTAGGTCAGGGGGCGCGAAGTGAGCAGTTCTTC
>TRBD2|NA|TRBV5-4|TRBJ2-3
CASSLAGSGGTDTQYF
TGTGCCAGCAGCTTGGCTGGTAGCGGGGGAACAGATACGCAGTATTTT
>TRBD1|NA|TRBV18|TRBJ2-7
CASSPNSGDRGYEQYF
TGTGCCAGCTCACCAAATTCGGGCGACAGGGGCTACGAGCAGTACTTC
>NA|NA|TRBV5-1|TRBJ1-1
CASSLQWAGSNTEAFF
TGCGCCAGCAGCTTGCAATGGGCAGGATCGAACACTGAAGCTTTCTTT
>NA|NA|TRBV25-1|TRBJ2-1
CASSELSGLYNEQFF
TGTGCCAGCAGTGAATTAAGTGGACTATACAATGAGCAGTTCTTC
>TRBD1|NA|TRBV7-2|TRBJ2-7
CASSTGQGVSYEQYF
TGTGCCAGCAGCACTGGACAGGGGGTCTCCTACGAGCAGTACTTC
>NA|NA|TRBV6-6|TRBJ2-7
CASSGPPSSYEQYF
TGTGCCAGCAGTGGGCCGCCGAGCTCCTACGAGCAGTACTTC
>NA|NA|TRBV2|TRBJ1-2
CASSVRVTPGGYGYTF
TGTGCCAGCAGCGTCCGGGTGACACCTGGGGGCTATGGCTACACCTTC